A selection of T cell receptor beta chains follows, all from one sample in a study of cytomegalovirus exposure and HLA in healthy donors. Some clones are missing from TCRdb's copy, which holds only in-frame ones; the method was immunoSEQ multiplex PCR. The listing records more than 30,000 clones. The sequenced material came from PBMCs. The receptors come from a man aged 35 to 55 in good health and CMV-seropositive. The CDR3 runs from the conserved cysteine through the conserved F or W. The order of the fields is J gene, V gene, D gene, CDR3 DNA, CDR3 protein. D genes are given only for firm matches.

J: TRBJ1-1; V: TRBV6-5; D: -; DNA: TGTGCCAGCAAGGCGGACAGTCGTCCGAACACTGAAGCTTTCTTT; CDR3: CASKADSRPNTEAFF
J: TRBJ2-1; V: TRBV18; D: TRBD1; DNA: TGTGCCAGCTCACCGGACAGGGTGAAGAATGAGCAGTTCTTC; CDR3: CASSPDRVKNEQFF
J: TRBJ2-2; V: TRBV7-2; D: TRBD1; DNA: TGTGCCAGCAGCCCTAAGGGGGCAAGAGGCACCGGGGAGCTGTTTTTT; CDR3: CASSPKGARGTGELFF
J: TRBJ1-2; V: TRBV29-1; D: -; DNA: TGCAGCGTCTCCGGGACATTGGATGGCTACACCTTC; CDR3: CSVSGTLDGYTF
J: TRBJ1-1; V: TRBV19; D: TRBD1; DNA: TGTGCCACGAAATCGGGACAGGGTTCGGGCACTGAAGCTTTCTTT; CDR3: CATKSGQGSGTEAFF
J: TRBJ2-1; V: TRBV27; D: TRBD2; DNA: TGTGCCAGCAGTCCCCTAGCGGGAGGGCCTTACAATGAGCAGTTCTTC; CDR3: CASSPLAGGPYNEQFF
J: TRBJ1-6; V: TRBV2; D: TRBD1; DNA: TGTGCCAGCAGCGAGGGACAGGGGGCGAAATCACCCCTCCACTTT; CDR3: CASSEGQGAKSPLHF
J: TRBJ2-7; V: TRBV30; D: -; DNA: TGTGCCTGGGGGAAAGGGACACTTTACGAGCAGTACTTC; CDR3: CAWGKGTLYEQYF
J: TRBJ1-4; V: TRBV5-1; D: TRBD1; DNA: TGCGCCAGCACCACTACAGGGGGGGGTGAAAAACTGTTTTTT; CDR3: CASTTTGGGEKLFF
J: TRBJ1-3; V: TRBV4-3; D: -; DNA: TGCGCCAGCAGCCAAGACCGCCTTGGGGGGGGCTATGGAAACACCATATATTTT; CDR3: CASSQDRLGGGYGNTIYF
J: TRBJ1-5; V: TRBV7-3; D: TRBD1; DNA: TGTGCCAGCAGCAGAACAGGGGTGGGCAATCAGCCCCAGCATTTT; CDR3: CASSRTGVGNQPQHF
J: TRBJ2-7; V: TRBV7-7; D: TRBD2; DNA: TGTGCTAGCAGCCAGGGACTAGCGGGAGAGCAGTACTTC; CDR3: CASSQGLAGEQYF
J: TRBJ2-1; V: TRBV20-1; D: -; DNA: TGCAGTGCCAGGCCCGGGGGTGAGCAGTTCTTC; CDR3: CSARPGGEQFF
J: TRBJ1-5; V: TRBV10-3; D: TRBD1; DNA: TGTGCCATCAGTGAGGGGGCAGGGGGTTTCCAGCCCCAGCATTTT; CDR3: CAISEGAGGFQPQHF
J: TRBJ2-5; V: TRBV11-2; D: -; DNA: TGTGCCAGCAGCGCAGAGGATCCGACGGAGACCCAGTACTTC; CDR3: CASSAEDPTETQYF
J: TRBJ1-4; V: TRBV11-2; D: -; DNA: TGTGCCAGCAGCCCCGAGGGGGTGGGGGAAAAACTGTTTTTT; CDR3: CASSPEGVGEKLFF
J: TRBJ2-7; V: TRBV7-2; D: -; DNA: TGTGCCAGTAGCTTTGGACTCTACCAAGAGCAGTACTTC; CDR3: CASSFGLYQEQYF
J: TRBJ2-7; V: TRBV7-9; D: -; DNA: TGTGCCAGCAGCCCCCTGACTGGATTCCCTACTCGCGAGCAGTACTTC; CDR3: CASSPLTGFPTREQYF
J: TRBJ1-5; V: TRBV4-1; D: -; DNA: TGCGCCAGCCTTTCGAGTCAGCCCCAGCATTTT; CDR3: CASLSSQPQHF
J: TRBJ2-5; V: TRBV9; D: TRBD1; DNA: TGTGCCAGCAGCGCCGTTGGACAGGTAACGGAGACCCAGTACTTC; CDR3: CASSAVGQVTETQYF
J: TRBJ2-7; V: TRBV7-9; D: TRBD1; DNA: TGTGCCAGCAGTGGGGGACAGGGCAACTCCTACGAGCAGTACTTC; CDR3: CASSGGQGNSYEQYF
J: TRBJ1-5; V: TRBV28; D: -; DNA: TGTGCCAGCCGCGGCAATCAGCCCCAGCATTTT; CDR3: CASRGNQPQHF
J: TRBJ2-3; V: TRBV2; D: TRBD2; DNA: TGTGCCAGCAGTGCTAGCGGTGGGGGGGCAGATACGCAGTATTTT; CDR3: CASSASGGGADTQYF
J: TRBJ2-5; V: TRBV5-1; D: TRBD1; DNA: TGCGCCAGCAGATCACTTCAGGGACAGGGAGAGGCCCAGTACTTC; CDR3: CASRSLQGQGEAQYF
J: TRBJ2-3; V: TRBV5-6; D: TRBD2; DNA: TGTGCCAGCAGTCGCGGAGCGGGAAGCACAGATACGCAGTATTTT; CDR3: CASSRGAGSTDTQYF
J: TRBJ2-7; V: TRBV5-3; D: -; DNA: TGTGCCAGAAGCTTAAACGGGACAAACTACGAGCAGTACTTC; CDR3: CARSLNGTNYEQYF
J: TRBJ1-2; V: TRBV19; D: -; DNA: TGTGCCAGTAGTATTCAGGGCTTCGGTGGCTACACCTTC; CDR3: CASSIQGFGGYTF
J: TRBJ1-1; V: TRBV5-5; D: -; DNA: TGTGCCAGCAGCTTGACAGAATACACTGAAGCTTTCTTT; CDR3: CASSLTEYTEAFF
J: TRBJ2-7; V: TRBV6-1; D: TRBD1; DNA: TGTGCCAGCATCCCCGGGACAGGGAACCACGAGCAGTACTTC; CDR3: CASIPGTGNHEQYF
J: TRBJ1-2; V: TRBV28; D: -; DNA: TGTGCCAGCGGCTCAGGGGACGGCTATGGCTACACCTTC; CDR3: CASGSGDGYGYTF
J: TRBJ2-3; V: TRBV4-1; D: -; DNA: TGCGCCAGCAGGCGGGCAGGTGGAGCAGATACGCAGTATTTT; CDR3: CASRRAGGADTQYF
J: TRBJ1-1; V: TRBV30; D: -; DNA: TGTGCCTGGACCCCCATTAGGGGCCGGGCTTTCTTT; CDR3: CAWTPIRGRAFF
J: TRBJ1-1; V: TRBV6-4; D: TRBD1; DNA: TGTGCCAGCAGTGACAGGGGGCATCGGGTCGCTGAAGCTTTCTTT; CDR3: CASSDRGHRVAEAFF
J: TRBJ2-5; V: TRBV5-6; D: -; DNA: TGTGCCAGCAGCTTGGTAACAGGGTGGGGTGTAAAGACCCAGTACTTC; CDR3: CASSLVTGWGVKTQYF
J: TRBJ1-2; V: TRBV4-2; D: TRBD1; DNA: TGTGCCAGCAGCCAAGACCGTCGGGACAGGGCGATCTATGGCTACACCTTC; CDR3: CASSQDRRDRAIYGYTF
J: TRBJ2-1; V: TRBV4-2; D: -; DNA: TGTGCCAGCAGCCAAGTAGAAGCCTCCCCATGGAATGAGCAGTTCTTC; CDR3: CASSQVEASPWNEQFF
J: TRBJ2-5; V: TRBV18; D: TRBD2; DNA: TGTGCCAGCTCATCTCTAGCGGGAGAGAGGGAGACCCAGTACTTC; CDR3: CASSSLAGERETQYF
J: TRBJ2-2; V: TRBV30; D: TRBD2; DNA: TGTGCCTGGAGTGCCTTAGCGGGAGGGGCCGGGGAGCTGTTTTTT; CDR3: CAWSALAGGAGELFF
J: TRBJ2-7; V: TRBV19; D: -; DNA: TGTGCCAGTAGTATAACCCCTCTCGGGACCTACGAGCAGTACTTC; CDR3: CASSITPLGTYEQYF
J: TRBJ2-6; V: TRBV30; D: TRBD1; DNA: TGTGCCTGGAGTGGGACAGGGTTTGGCTCTGGGGCCAACGTCCTGACTTTC; CDR3: CAWSGTGFGSGANVLTF
J: TRBJ1-4; V: TRBV29-1; D: -; DNA: TGCAGCGTTGCATTGGCGGGAGTTAATGAAAAACTGTTTTTT; CDR3: CSVALAGVNEKLFF
J: TRBJ2-3; V: TRBV28; D: TRBD2; DNA: TGTGCCAGCAAGAGCGGGAGGGCCGCAGATACGCAGTATTTT; CDR3: CASKSGRAADTQYF
J: TRBJ1-1; V: TRBV28; D: -; DNA: TGTGCCAGCAGAGCCCCCGTGAACACTGAAGCTTTCTTT; CDR3: CASRAPVNTEAFF
J: TRBJ2-7; V: TRBV4-3; D: TRBD1; DNA: TGCGCCAGCAGCCAGAATACAGGGGTCGGCAACGAGCAGTACTTC; CDR3: CASSQNTGVGNEQYF
J: TRBJ1-1; V: TRBV28; D: -; DNA: TGTGCCAGCAGTTCCCCGACAGCCATGAACACTGAAGCTTTCTTT; CDR3: CASSSPTAMNTEAFF
J: TRBJ1-6; V: TRBV5-1; D: -; DNA: TGCGCCAGCAGCTTGACGGAGCCGCCTATTTCACCCCTCCACTTT; CDR3: CASSLTEPPISPLHF
J: TRBJ2-3; V: TRBV5-4; D: -; DNA: TGTGCCAGCAGCTCCAAGACAGCTAGCACAGATACGCAGTATTTT; CDR3: CASSSKTASTDTQYF